The source of this T cell receptor beta chain is a study of control samples from healthy donors and cancer patients. V lost 5 bases, J lost 6 bases, and 6 bases stayed unmatched. The CDR3 runs 13 residues. Produced via immunoSEQ multiplex PCR; TCRdb's table is partial and in-frame only. The table has 100,000 or so clones, about 90% seen once; the top ten hold under 3%. The chain employs TRBV12-3 or TRBV12-4 and TRBJ1-2; 7 bases are shared with TRBD1. This receptor was taken from a woman between 18 and 30 years old in good health. Sequenced material: blood. CDR3 in amino acids: CASSAAGGDGYTF. DNA for the CDR3: TGTGCCAGCAGTGCGGCAGGGGGGGATGGCTACACCTTC.